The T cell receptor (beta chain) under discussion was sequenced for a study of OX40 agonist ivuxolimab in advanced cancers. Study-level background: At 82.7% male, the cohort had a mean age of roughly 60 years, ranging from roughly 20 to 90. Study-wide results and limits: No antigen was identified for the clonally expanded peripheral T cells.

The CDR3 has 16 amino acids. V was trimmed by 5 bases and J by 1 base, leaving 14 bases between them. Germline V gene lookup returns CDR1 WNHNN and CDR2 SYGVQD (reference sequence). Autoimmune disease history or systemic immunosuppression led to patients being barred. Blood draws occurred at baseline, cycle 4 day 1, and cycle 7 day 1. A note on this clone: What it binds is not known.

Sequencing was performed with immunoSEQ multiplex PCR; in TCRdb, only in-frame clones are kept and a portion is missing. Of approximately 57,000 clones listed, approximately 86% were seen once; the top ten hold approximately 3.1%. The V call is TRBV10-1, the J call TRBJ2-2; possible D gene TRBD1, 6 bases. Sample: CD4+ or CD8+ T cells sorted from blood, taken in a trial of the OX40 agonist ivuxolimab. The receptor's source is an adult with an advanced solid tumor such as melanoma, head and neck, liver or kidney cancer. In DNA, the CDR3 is TGCGCCAGCAGTTTACAGGGAAGCGTGAACACCGGGGAGCTGTTTTTT. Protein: CASSLQGSVNTGELFF.